These 3 T cell receptor beta chains were sequenced from one sample in a study of tissue T cells after allogeneic stem cell transplantation. Clones were read by immunoSEQ multiplex PCR, and TCRdb kept only the in-frame ones, dropping some. The sample gives 25,000 to 35,000 clones, 85% of which show up once; approximately 3.5% is in the top ten. Sequenced here: blood, sampled before transplantation. The receptors shown here come from a woman between 18 and 49 years old who later had graft-versus-host disease after an allogeneic stem cell transplant.

This clone has only a few counts. This rearrangement joins TRBV6-1 to TRBJ1-2, with a weak D call TRBD1 (6 bases). Deletions cut 0 bases from V and 4 bases from J, with 12 bases between. The CDR3 sequence is 15 residues long. Germline V gene sequence: CDR1 MNHNS, CDR2 SASEGT. CDR3 region: CASSEAGVRGYGYTF. As DNA, the CDR3 is TGTGCCAGCAGTGAAGCAGGTGTCAGGGGCTATGGCTACACCTTC.

The genes are TRBV28 and TRBJ1-6; D is unclear. This CDR3 spans 14 amino acids. Germline V gives CDR1 MDHEN, CDR2 SYDVKM. Trimming took 5 bases from V and 2 from J, leaving 7 bases between them. The CDR3 sequence is CASSLRTYNSPLHF. The CDR3 bases are TGTGCCAGCAGTCTTCGGACCTATAATTCACCCCTCCACTTT.

This clone was observed a single time. The chain couples TRBV30 to TRBJ1-1, with a possible D match to TRBD1 (6 bases). This CDR3 has 15 amino acids. The V end was cut by 3 bases, the J end by 1 base, with 15 bases between. CDR1 is GTSNPN and CDR2 is SVGIG in the germline V gene (reference sequence). CDR3 loop: CAWRNKQGRNTEAFF. CDR3 nucleotide sequence: TGTGCCTGGAGGAATAAACAGGGACGGAACACTGAAGCTTTCTTT.